This TCR beta chain is drawn from a study of Tregs in tolerant kidney transplant recipients. Assay used: immunoSEQ multiplex PCR; TCRdb lists only in-frame clones, some missing. The sample has 240,000 or so clones, around 81% seen once. Thawed PBMCs were FACS-sorted into unstimulated CD4+CD25+CD127- regulatory T cells, CD4+CD25- non-regulatory cells, CD4 and CD8 cells. Study-wide findings and caveats: Activated donor B cell expansion appeared to reveal the most relevant donor-specific TCRbeta repertoire. The small number of patients limits these findings pending further validation.

This CDR3 has 14 amino acids. The germline gives CDR1 MGHDK, CDR2 SYGVNS. Trimming took 7 bases from V and 5 from J, leaving 17 bases between them. This clone was found a few times. Its antigen is still unknown. Material for sequencing was CD4+ T cells from blood. This TCR was recovered from a human donor in good health. The chain couples TRBV25-1 to TRBJ2-5; possibly TRBD2 for D (6 bases). The CDR3 region is CASTFRGRDETQYF. The CDR3 nucleotides are TGTGCCAGCACCTTCCGAGGGCGGGATGAGACCCAGTACTTC.